The 20 T cell receptor beta chains below were found in one sample sequenced in a study of identical twins. One entry per CDR3 protein, called by TCRdb with MiXCR from the 5' RACE reads. This sample has roughly 350,000 distinct CDR3 sequences, with over 9% found just once. These same records also appear under a second study, on yellow fever vaccine responses in identical twins.

Sequencing was performed on CD8+ T cells sorted from blood. The receptors were sampled from a woman aged 18-29 years in good health.

This clonotype was counted between two and nine times. The chain couples TRBV7-2 to TRBJ2-4; no reliable D call. The CDR3 has 13 amino acids. Deletions cut 1 base from V and 4 bases from J, with 5 bases between. The germline gives CDR1 SGHTA, CDR2 FQGNSA. The CDR3 region has the DNA TGTGCCAGCAGCTTAGTCGAGAAAAACATTCAGTACTTC. It translates to CASSLVEKNIQYF.

This clonotype was seen at least ten times. This chain links TRBV9 with TRBJ1-6; 9 bases are shared with TRBD1. The CDR3 loop spans 15 amino acids. Germline CDR1 and CDR2: SGDLS and YYNGEE. V gave up 0 bases and J gave up 10 bases; unmatched junction bases: 5. CDR3 sequence reads: CASSVDGTGHSPLHF. Written as DNA, the CDR3 is TGTGCCAGCAGCGTAGATGGGACAGGGCACTCACCCCTCCACTTT.

In its sample, this clonotype was seen many times. The chain is built from TRBV7-9 and TRBJ1-1; D perhaps matches TRBD1 (6 bases). The CDR3 runs 14 residues. Germline CDR1 and CDR2: SEHNR and FQNEAQ (reference sequence). The V and J ends lost 5 bases and 3 bases respectively, with 13 bases between them. The CDR3 DNA reads as TGTGCCAGCAGCCCCCCCGGGGGCTACACTGAAGCTTTCTTT. Its protein product is CASSPPGGYTEAFF.

Many counts were recorded for this clonotype. V is TRBV20-1 and J is TRBJ1-2, with D perhaps matching TRBD1 (6 bases). CDR1 and CDR2 from the germline V gene are DFQATT and SNEGSKA (reference sequence). With 1 base removed from V and 4 bases from J, the gap between germline ends came to 13 bases. The CDR3 spans 14 residues. The CDR3 region has the DNA TGCAGTGCTAGAGGGGGGGTGACAGGCTATGGCTACACCTTC. Residues: CSARGGVTGYGYTF.

This clonotype was seen a handful of times. The chain links TRBV7-9 to TRBJ2-1; maybe TRBD2 (5 bases). The CDR3 loop spans 16 amino acids. From germline, CDR1 is SEHNR and CDR2 FQNEAQ (reference sequence). V lost 5 bases and J lost 6, with 20 bases in between. This CDR3 is CASSPPLGEGLNEQFF. CDR3 DNA: TGTGCCAGCAGCCCGCCCCTCGGAGAGGGCCTCAATGAGCAGTTCTTC.

The chain links TRBV13 to TRBJ2-7; 9 bases fit TRBD2. CDR1 is PRHDT and CDR2 is FYEKMQ in the germline V gene (reference sequence). The ends lost 3 bases at V and 2 bases at J; junction bases unmatched: 8. CDR3 length equals 16 residues. Written as DNA, the CDR3 is TGTGCCAGCAGCTTTGAGAGGACTAGCGAAGCCTACGAGCAGTACTTC. It specifies CASSFERTSEAYEQYF.

In this sample, this clonotype turned up a few times. The chain recombines TRBV14 with TRBJ2-7; 8 bases match TRBD2. Trimming at V came to 3 bases and at J to 2 bases, leaving 6 bases not matched to a gene. This CDR3 comprises 15 residues. The V gene's germline CDR1 is SGHDN and CDR2 FVKESK. The CDR3 spells CASSQTSGGPYEQYF. The CDR3 DNA is TGTGCCAGCAGCCAGACCAGCGGGGGCCCCTACGAGCAGTACTTC.

Only a few counts were recorded for this clonotype. The gene calls are TRBV4-1 and TRBJ1-3; D is uncertain. Trimming left V 0 bases short and J 3 bases short, with 0 bases between. The CDR3 has 12 residues. The germline V gene encodes CDR1 MGHRA and CDR2 YSYEKL. CDR3 sequence: CASSQDGNTIYF. CDR3 sequence (DNA): TGCGCCAGCAGCCAAGATGGAAACACCATATATTTT.

The sample holds a few counts of this clonotype. This CDR3 is CASSPGLAETYNEQFF. DNA of the CDR3: TGTGCCAGCAGCCCGGGACTAGCGGAGACCTACAATGAGCAGTTCTTC. The genes are TRBV9 and TRBJ2-1; TRBD2 matches 11 bases. V dropped 4 bases and J dropped 2; count of bases not matched to a gene: 5. CDR3 length: 16 residues. The V gene's germline CDR1 is SGDLS and CDR2 YYNGEE.

This clonotype was picked up a small number of times. The V gene is TRBV2, the J gene TRBJ1-1, with D uncertain. This CDR3 is built from 11 residues. Germline V gene sequence: CDR1 SNHLY, CDR2 FYNNEI. V gave up 7 bases and J gave up 10 bases, with 13 bases separating them. The CDR3 sequence is CASTGPRVAFF. In DNA form, the CDR3 reads TGTGCCAGCACGGGTCCTCGTGTAGCTTTCTTT.

This chain links TRBV4-1 with TRBJ2-7; 7 bases align to TRBD2. CDR1 MGHRA and CDR2 YSYEKL come from the germline V gene. This CDR3 has 15 amino acids. V dropped 3 bases and J dropped 1; count of bases not matched to a gene: 6. The CDR3: CASSQVAGPSYEQYF. In DNA form, the CDR3 reads TGCGCCAGCAGCCAGGTAGCGGGCCCTTCCTACGAGCAGTACTTC.

The J gene is TRBJ2-5, the V gene TRBV14; D may correspond to TRBD1 or TRBD2 (5 bases each). Germline loops: CDR1 SGHDN, CDR2 FVKESK. Trimming left V 2 bases short and J 5 bases short, with 15 bases between. This CDR3 spans 15 amino acids. The CDR3 reads CASSQLLGVEETQYF. CDR3 bases: TGTGCCAGCAGCCAACTACTAGGGGTCGAGGAGACCCAGTACTTC.

The CDR3 nucleotides read TGTGCCAGCAGCCATGGGACAGGGGGGGTTGGCTACACCTTC. Amino acids: CASSHGTGGVGYTF. This chain uses TRBV28 with TRBJ1-2; 11 nucleotides match TRBD1. V shed 6 bases and J 7 bases; nucleotides not matched to a gene: 7. The CDR3 extends over 14 amino acids. The V gene's germline CDR1 is MDHEN and CDR2 SYDVKM.

The chain links TRBV12-3 or TRBV12-4 to TRBJ2-3; 7 bases are shared with TRBD2. The CDR3 runs to 15 residues. J was trimmed by 4 bases and V by 5 bases; bases with no gene match: 9. This chain's CDR3 is CASSPGRVGPDTQYF. The CDR3, as DNA: TGTGCCAGCAGTCCTGGGAGGGTTGGCCCAGATACGCAGTATTTT.

This clonotype was seen a handful of times. V usage is TRBV11-1 and J usage is TRBJ2-4, with D uncertain. The CDR3 is 22 residues long. The germline V and J ends were trimmed by 0 bases and 7 bases, with 34 bases remaining between them. Germline-derived CDR1 and CDR2 are SGHAT and FQDESV (reference sequence). CDR3 protein: CASSLAFTPDLPWVQYLNIQYF. CDR3 nucleotides: TGTGCCAGCAGCTTAGCGTTCACACCCGACCTACCCTGGGTCCAATATCTCAACATTCAGTACTTC.

A few counts support this clonotype. The chain uses TRBV27 and TRBJ1-4; TRBD1 aligns across 11 bases. V lost 6 bases to trimming and J lost 8 bases; unmatched junction nucleotides: 11. CDR1 MNHEY and CDR2 SMNVEV come from the germline V gene (reference sequence). The CDR3 spans 16 residues. CDR3 DNA sequence: TGTGCCAGCAGAAGGGACAGGGGGACAAGGGGGGAAAAACTGTTTTTT. Translation: CASRRDRGTRGEKLFF.

This chain joins TRBV6-5 and TRBJ2-1, with 7 nucleotides matching TRBD2. The germline V gene has CDR1 MNHEY and CDR2 SVGAGI. This CDR3 region has 15 residues. J lost 6 bases, V lost 0 bases, and 5 bases had no gene match. The CDR3 spells CASSYSGPSGNEQFF. Here the CDR3 DNA reads TGTGCCAGCAGTTACTCGGGTCCTAGCGGCAATGAGCAGTTCTTC.

The chain couples TRBV12-3 or TRBV12-4 to TRBJ2-1; the D gene is possibly TRBD2 (5 bases). Trimming cost V 7 bases and J 8 bases, with 18 bases left between them. This CDR3 contains 14 residues. The CDR3 DNA follows: TGTGCCAGCAATTTGGGTCTAGCCTCTCATGAGCAGTTCTTC. Protein: CASNLGLASHEQFF.

At least ten counts were recorded for this clonotype. J is TRBJ2-7 and V is TRBV3-1; maybe TRBD2 (6 bases). V was cut by 0 bases and J by 3 bases, with 15 bases left in between. CDR1 is LGHDT and CDR2 is YNNKEL in the germline V gene (reference sequence). This CDR3 has 16 residues. CDR3 sequence: CASSQDRGSSYYEQYF. In nucleotides, the CDR3 is TGTGCCAGCAGCCAAGATCGGGGGTCTAGTTACTACGAGCAGTACTTC.

This clonotype was counted ten times or more. The V gene is TRBV4-1, the J gene TRBJ2-1; D gene ambiguous. Trimming took off 0 bases at V and 1 base at J, with 10 bases between the two ends. Per the germline V gene, CDR1 is MGHRA and CDR2 is YSYEKL. The CDR3 sequence is 16 residues long. The CDR3 sequence: CASSQEFGVSYNEQFF. The CDR3 bases are TGCGCCAGCAGCCAAGAATTTGGGGTTTCCTACAATGAGCAGTTCTTC.